The text below deals with one TCR beta chain. The CDR3 is made up of 16 amino acids. Germline values: CDR1 MNHNY, CDR2 SVGAGI (reference sequence). Trimming left V 4 bases short and J 8 bases short, with 21 bases between. The sample comes from a study of shared clonotypes between healthy human individuals. Data came from immunoSEQ multiplex PCR; TCRdb stores just in-frame clones and leaves some out. The table shows some 660,000 clones, with 73% occurring only once. The TCR comes from a woman in her 30s in good health. The source material was memory CD4+ T cells sorted from blood. Subset described: CD45RA-negative fraction. V is TRBV6-6 and J is TRBJ2-1; D ambiguous. The DNA of the CDR3 is TGTGCCAGCAGTTCCCCTTGGGTCCAAGCGATAGATGAGCAGTTCTTC. It yields the protein CASSSPWVQAIDEQFF.